This passage covers 10 T cell receptor beta chains from one sample sequenced in a study of T-cell memory formation after mild COVID-19. TCRdb ran MiXCR on the 5' RACE reads and lists one entry per CDR3 protein. The table records about 470,000 distinct CDR3 sequences, over 15% of them present only once. Sample: PBMCs or a T cell subset sorted from them (not recorded which). The source of these receptors is an adult woman who had mild COVID-19 (a few samples of this study predate the infection). Cell type and time point are not known.

V gene TRBV24-1 combines with J gene TRBJ2-5; D not certain. Trimming removed 2 bases at V and 5 bases at J, with 2 bases between. Germline V gives CDR1 KGHDR, CDR2 SFDVKD. This CDR3 comprises 11 residues. The DNA for the CDR3 is TGTGCCACCAGTGATTGGGAGACCCAGTACTTC. This sequence encodes CATSDWETQYF.

V gene TRBV9 combines with J gene TRBJ2-5, with TRBD2 as a possible D gene (7 bases). The length of the CDR3 is 16 residues. Germline V gene data show CDR1 as SGDLS and CDR2 as YYNGEE. V lost 0 bases and J lost 1, with 13 bases in between. The CDR3 coding sequence is TGTGCCAGCAGCGTAGAGGGGGGACTATTCCAAGAGACCCAGTACTTC. Its translation: CASSVEGGLFQETQYF.

The chain couples TRBV18 to TRBJ2-7; 7 bases are shared with TRBD2. The CDR3 runs 17 residues. The germline V gene encodes CDR1 KGHSH and CDR2 LQKENI. Trimming cost V 3 bases and J 2 bases; bases outside gene matches: 13. DNA for the CDR3: TGTGCCAGCTCACCTCCAGGAGGAAGCGGGACCACCTACGAGCAGTACTTC. It codes for CASSPPGGSGTTYEQYF.

This clonotype was seen only a few times. The genes are TRBV4-2 and TRBJ2-1; D not resolved. Trimming stripped 0 bases from V and 0 bases from J, with 12 bases between. In germline, CDR1 is LGHNA, CDR2 YNFKEQ. There are 17 residues in the CDR3. CDR3 region: CASSQENGRSSYNEQFF. DNA for the CDR3: TGTGCCAGCAGCCAAGAGAATGGCCGAAGCTCCTACAATGAGCAGTTCTTC.

In DNA, the CDR3 is TGTGCCAGCAGCCCCCTCGGACTAGCGGGAGGGCTATACGAGCAGTACTTC. This encodes CASSPLGLAGGLYEQYF. The rearrangement joins TRBV6-2 or TRBV6-3 to TRBJ2-7, with 15 bases fitting TRBD2. The germline gives CDR1 MNHEY, CDR2 SVGEGT. V was clipped by 6 bases and J by 4 bases; unmatched bases: 10. The CDR3 has 17 amino acids.

This clonotype was recorded a few times. J is TRBJ1-6 and V is TRBV7-2; 12 positions match TRBD1. Germline loops: CDR1 SGHTA, CDR2 FQGNSA. The CDR3 spans 16 residues. V lost 0 bases, J lost 9 bases, and 3 bases stayed unmatched. In DNA form, the CDR3 reads TGTGCCAGCAGCTTAGCGGGACAGGGGGCTGGTTCACCCCTCCACTTT. Protein: CASSLAGQGAGSPLHF.

The chain is built from TRBV6-5 and TRBJ2-7; D unclear. The CDR3 totals 15 residues. Germline V lookup: CDR1 MNHEY, CDR2 SVGAGI. Trimming stripped 0 bases from V and 1 base from J, with 10 bases between. The DNA of the CDR3 is TGTGCCAGCAGTTACTCCCGGGTCAAATCCTACGAGCAGTACTTC. This sequence encodes CASSYSRVKSYEQYF.

The V call is TRBV9, the J call TRBJ1-2, with D tentatively TRBD1 (5 bases). Germline CDR1 reads SGDLS; CDR2 reads YYNGEE. The CDR3 totals 16 residues. Trimming cost V 3 bases and J 4 bases, with 19 bases left between them. The CDR3: CASSAPGRRGAYGYTF. The CDR3 DNA sequence: TGTGCCAGCAGCGCGCCGGGACGGAGAGGGGCCTATGGCTACACCTTC.

This clonotype was counted at least ten times. A read error may account for a junction end that differs from germline. The rearrangement uses TRBV7-2 and TRBJ1-2; the match to TRBD1 covers 7 bases. This CDR3 region has 13 residues. Germline values: CDR1 SGHTA, CDR2 FQGNSA. In nucleotides, the CDR3 is TGTGCCAGCAGCTTAGCGGCGACAGGGCTCTGCTACTTC. It specifies CASSLAATGLCYF.

The gene calls are TRBV12-3 or TRBV12-4 and TRBJ2-7; the D gene is possibly TRBD2 (6 bases). CDR3 length: 13 amino acids. Trimming removed 4 bases at V and 3 bases at J, with 10 bases between. CDR3 amino acids: CASSSRGGYEQYF. CDR3 sequence (DNA): TGTGCCAGCAGTTCCCGGGGAGGCTACGAGCAGTACTTC.